This T cell receptor (beta chain) was identified during a study of cytomegalovirus exposure and HLA in healthy donors. Broader study findings: Most observed TCR sequences were rare, whereas some public TCRs were detected in many donors. According to a subsequent analysis, TCR clusters from the first cohort were inclined to appear together in the roughly 120 validation repertoires. The study recorded 150 to 200 TCR beta chains that were cytomegalovirus-associated.

Only in-frame clones appear in the TCRdb table, and some are missing; sequencing was by immunoSEQ multiplex PCR. Of approximately 260,000 clones listed, 80% to 90% are singletons. Notes on this clone: The antigen is unknown.

The donors were members of the validation cohort comprising some 120 subjects, separate from the approximately 630-subject first cohort. Input material: PBMCs. This receptor was obtained from a woman aged 18-29 years in good health and CMV-seronegative.

CDR3 loop: CASSPNRGGLGNTIYF. CDR3 DNA sequence: TGTGCCAGCAGTCCCAACAGGGGGGGACTGGGAAACACCATATATTTT. The chain has TRBV28 and TRBJ1-3; 8 bases fit TRBD1. Germline CDR1 MDHEN, CDR2 SYDVKM. The ends lost 5 bases at V and 4 bases at J; junction bases unmatched: 10. CDR3 length: 16 amino acids.